The next 16 T cell receptor beta chains were all read from a single sample in a study of T cell responses to AZD1222 COVID-19 vaccine. Some clones are missing from TCRdb's copy, which holds only in-frame ones; the method was immunoSEQ multiplex PCR. The table records roughly 200,000 clones, around 93% of them present only once. The material was peripheral blood, obtained on day 0 of MenACWY control vaccination. Receptors were obtained from an adult in good health.

This clone has a handful of counts. The chain combines TRBV19 with TRBJ1-2; D is uncertain. The CDR3 spans 17 residues. Germline CDR1 and CDR2: LNHDA and SQIVND (reference sequence). V lost 4 bases to trimming and J lost 0 bases, with 18 bases between them. The CDR3 spells CASSRSPGFLANYGYTF. CDR3 DNA sequence: TGTGCCAGTAGTAGATCTCCGGGGTTCCTAGCTAACTATGGCTACACCTTC.

The rearrangement uses TRBV7-2 and TRBJ1-6; no clear D. The CDR3 contains 14 residues. Trimming removed 7 bases at V and 0 bases at J, with 7 bases between. Looked up from germline, CDR1 is SGHTA and CDR2 is FQGNSA. As DNA, the CDR3 is TGTGCCAGCAAGAAGAGCTCCTATAATTCACCCCTCCACTTT. This sequence encodes CASKKSSYNSPLHF.

The rearrangement links TRBV19 to TRBJ2-1; D could derive from TRBD1 or TRBD2 (5 bases each). With 3 bases removed from V and 6 bases from J, the gap between germline ends came to 12 bases. Germline V gene data show CDR1 as LNHDA and CDR2 as SQIVND (reference sequence). The CDR3 totals 14 residues. For the CDR3, the DNA is TGTGCCAGTAGTATTTCGGGGCCCACCAATGAGCAGTTCTTC. It yields the protein CASSISGPTNEQFF. Full variable domain (remainder filled in from reference TRBV19 and TRBJ2-1): DGGITQSPKYLFRKEGQNVTLSCEQNLNHDAMYWYRQDPGQGLRLIYYSQIVNDFQKGDIAEGYSVSREKKESFPLTVTSAQKNPTAFYLCASSISGPTNEQFFGPGTRLTVL.

J is TRBJ2-7 and V is TRBV2; 9 nucleotides agree with TRBD1. Germline-derived CDR1 and CDR2 are SNHLY and FYNNEI. This CDR3 comprises 15 residues. Losses at the gene ends were 6 bases for V and 5 bases for J; bases not matched to a gene: 11. Here the CDR3 DNA reads TGTGCCAGCAGATCTACCGGGACAGGGAGCGACGAGCAGTACTTC. As protein: CASRSTGTGSDEQYF.

The chain uses TRBV19 and TRBJ1-2, with D hard to call. The CDR3 runs to 15 residues. Germline V gene data show CDR1 as LNHDA and CDR2 as SQIVND (reference sequence). V was clipped by 6 bases and J by 5 bases, with 19 bases between them. The CDR3 sequence is CASRTTAKAEYGYTF. In DNA form, the CDR3 reads TGTGCCAGTAGAACAACAGCTAAGGCGGAGTATGGCTACACCTTC.

V and J are TRBV19 and TRBJ1-1; TRBD1 agrees at 9 bases. The CDR3 loop spans 16 amino acids. The germline V gene encodes CDR1 LNHDA and CDR2 SQIVND (reference sequence). J lost 5 bases, V lost 4 bases, and 11 bases had no gene match. This CDR3 is CASSTRPGQGETEAFF. CDR3 in DNA: TGTGCCAGTAGTACCCGACCGGGACAGGGTGAGACTGAAGCTTTCTTT.

The rearrangement uses TRBV6-5 and TRBJ2-2, with a tentative D call TRBD1 (5 bases). Trimming removed 0 bases from V and 6 bases from J, with 8 bases in between. Germline CDR1 reads MNHEY; CDR2 reads SVGAGI. The CDR3 has 14 amino acids. CDR3 DNA sequence: TGTGCCAGCAGTTACTCAGGGGTGCCCGGGGAGCTGTTTTTT. It specifies CASSYSGVPGELFF.

In nucleotides, the CDR3 is TGTGCCAGCTCACCCTCGAACAGTAAAGCTAACTATGGCTACACCTTC. It encodes CASSPSNSKANYGYTF. The chain combines TRBV18 with TRBJ1-2, with D unresolved. This CDR3 is built from 16 residues. V was trimmed by 3 bases and J by 0 bases, leaving 14 bases between them. The germline CDR1 and CDR2 sequences are KGHSH and LQKENI. Based on the CDR3 plus reference TRBV18 and TRBJ1-2, the full variable domain is NAGVMQNPRHLVRRRGQEARLRCSPMKGHSHVYWYRQLPEEGLKFMVYLQKENIIDESGMPKERFSAEFPKEGPSILRIQQVVRGDSAAYFCASSPSNSKANYGYTFGSGTRLTVV.

J is TRBJ2-2 and V is TRBV27; D remains ambiguous. Germline values: CDR1 MNHEY, CDR2 SMNVEV (reference sequence). The CDR3 length is 15 residues. V was cut by 4 bases and J by 4 bases, with 13 bases left in between. This CDR3 reads CASSSNSVGTGELFF. The DNA for the CDR3 is TGTGCCAGCAGTTCCAATTCGGTGGGCACCGGGGAGCTGTTTTTT.

The chain links TRBV7-9 to TRBJ1-3, with 9 bases fitting TRBD1. Germline V gives CDR1 SEHNR, CDR2 FQNEAQ (reference sequence). The J segment lost 2 bases and the V segment lost 5 bases, leaving 16 bases of the junction unmatched. The CDR3 is 19 residues long. The CDR3 is CASSQGTGGVGYPGNTIYF. The CDR3 DNA follows: TGTGCCAGCAGCCAAGGAACAGGGGGCGTAGGGTACCCTGGAAACACCATATATTTT.

The chain couples TRBV28 to TRBJ1-2; D remains unclear. CDR1 is MDHEN, CDR2 SYDVKM, per germline. This CDR3 contains 15 residues. V shed 2 bases and J shed 3 bases, with 13 bases lying between them. In DNA form, the CDR3 reads TGTGCCAGCAGTTTAGGGTTTCTGAGGGACTATGGCTACACCTTC. Translating gives CASSLGFLRDYGYTF.

In its sample, this clone was seen a few times. The chain employs TRBV2 and TRBJ2-7; D gene uncertain. The V gene lost 3 bases and the J gene lost 0 bases, with 6 bases spanning the gap. Germline lookup yields CDR1 SNHLY and CDR2 FYNNEI. There are 13 residues in the CDR3. The CDR3 sequence: CASSEGNSYEQYF. CDR3 nucleotides: TGTGCCAGCAGTGAGGGGAACTCCTACGAGCAGTACTTC.

J is TRBJ2-7 and V is TRBV6-2 or TRBV6-3; D not certain. The CDR3 consists of 13 residues. Germline values: CDR1 MNHEY, CDR2 SVGEGT. V was pared by 2 bases and J by 2 bases, with 7 bases between. The CDR3: CASSYGVTYEQYF. DNA of the CDR3: TGTGCCAGCAGTTACGGGGTGACCTACGAGCAGTACTTC.

This rearrangement joins TRBV7-2 to TRBJ1-4; tentative D call: TRBD1 (5 bases). The CDR3 has 16 amino acids. The V gene's germline CDR1 is SGHTA and CDR2 FQGNSA. V was cut by 1 base and J by 8 bases, with 17 bases left in between. CDR3 region: CASSLDRGSRVEKLFF. DNA of the CDR3: TGTGCCAGCAGCTTAGATCGGGGCTCGCGTGTGGAAAAACTGTTTTTT.

The chain combines TRBV10-3 with TRBJ1-4; no firm D call. Per germline, CDR1 ENHRY and CDR2 SYGVKD. Trimming left V 9 bases short and J 5 bases short, with 13 bases between. The CDR3 runs to 13 residues. CDR3 sequence reads: CAMADGWNEKLFF. The CDR3 DNA sequence: TGTGCCATGGCCGACGGATGGAATGAAAAACTGTTTTTT.

The chain joins TRBV7-9 to TRBJ2-3, with 8 positions matching TRBD2. The ends lost 8 bases at V and 0 bases at J; junction bases unmatched: 7. In germline, CDR1 is SEHNR, CDR2 FQNEAQ (reference sequence). The CDR3 loop spans 15 amino acids. The DNA for the CDR3 is TGTGCCAGCGCCACGGGGGGGCTTAGCACAGATACGCAGTATTTT. This encodes CASATGGLSTDTQYF. The entire variable domain, with the rest obtained from reference TRBV7-9 and TRBJ2-3, is as follows: DTGVSQNPRHKITKRGQNVTFRCDPISEHNRLYWYRQTLGQGPEFLTYFQNEAQLEKSRLLSDRFSAERPKGSFSTLEIQRTEQGDSAMYLCASATGGLSTDTQYFGPGTRLTVL.